This is a list of T cell receptor beta chains from one sample in a study of read filtering for tumor transcriptome and immune sequencing. One entry per CDR3 protein results from TCRdb running MiXCR on the reads. The data show tens of thousands of distinct CDR3 sequences, around a fifth seen once. Input material: a population of CD138-negative cells sorted from bone marrow. These receptors all stem from a donor over 35 with multiple myeloma. Both conserved end residues are part of each CDR3. Fields, in order: CDR3 DNA, CDR3 protein, J gene, clone size, V gene, D gene. The D gene is left open where the match is weak. A clone size is listed for some rows: how often the clone was seen (once, few, many), or a class if it is expanded.

TGTGCCAGCAGTTTAAGGCGGGTCTCCTACGAGCAGTACTTC CASSLRRVSYEQYF TRBJ2-7 - TRBV12-3/TRBV12-4 -
TGTGCCAGCAGAACCAGGTTAGCGGGATCTACGGATCTGGGCACAGATACGCAGTATTTT CASRTRLAGSTDLGTDTQYF TRBJ2-3 many TRBV27 TRBD2
TGCAGCGTTGAACAGGGAGCCTCCTACAATGAGCAGTTCTTC CSVEQGASYNEQFF TRBJ2-1 many TRBV29-1 -
TGTGCCACCAGCCAACTCGGCACTGAAGCTTTCTTT CATSQLGTEAFF TRBJ1-1 many TRBV24-1 -
TGTGCCACCAGTGATTCCGGGACTCTCAGGGAGCAGTTCTTC CATSDSGTLREQFF TRBJ2-1 many TRBV24-1 -
TGCGGAGTTCGGAACCCCACCTACAATGAGCAGTTCTTC CGVRNPTYNEQFF TRBJ2-1 - TRBV20-1 -
TGTGCCAGCAGCTCCCCCGGGACTAGTGAGCGGTTCTTC CASSSPGTSERFF TRBJ2-1 many TRBV7-2 TRBD2
TGTGCCAGCAGCAAAGATTCGGCAGGGTCTCTTGCTGAGCAGTTCTTC CASSKDSAGSLAEQFF TRBJ2-1 many TRBV21-1 -
TGCAGTGCTAGAGATCAGGCTAGCGGGAGCCCCTACGAGCAGTACTTC CSARDQASGSPYEQYF TRBJ2-7 many TRBV20-1 TRBD2
TGTGCCAGCAGCTTACCGGGTCGACAGGGGCTCGGCTACACCTTC CASSLPGRQGLGYTF TRBJ1-2 few TRBV28 TRBD1
TGCAGTGCTCCGCCTAGCGGGAGGGCCGGGACCGGGGAGCTGTTTTTT CSAPPSGRAGTGELFF TRBJ2-2 many TRBV20-1 TRBD2
TGTGCCAGCATCACCCCCGAGGGTACAGATACGCAGTATTTT CASITPEGTDTQYF TRBJ2-3 many TRBV28 -
TGCAGCGTGAAAGAGAACACCGGGGAGCTGTTTTTT CSVKENTGELFF TRBJ2-2 many TRBV29-1 -
TGTGCCAGCAGTTCGACAGGGGAAGGTGAAAAACTGTTTTTT CASSSTGEGEKLFF TRBJ1-4 many TRBV28 TRBD1
TGTGCCAGCAGTGTCATAGGTGGGGACGGCACTGAAGCTTTCTTT CASSVIGGDGTEAFF TRBJ1-1 many TRBV2 -
TGTGCCAGCAGCGACTCCGGGACGCGGGAGACCCAGTACTTC CASSDSGTRETQYF TRBJ2-5 many TRBV9 -
TGCAGTGCCCCCGGGACTAGCGGGACAGATACGCAGTATTTT CSAPGTSGTDTQYF TRBJ2-3 medium-sized TRBV20-1 TRBD2
TGTGCCAGTAGTACCCAGTCAGGGGGCGGGCTGTTTTTT CASSTQSGGGLFF TRBJ2-2 - TRBV19 TRBD1
TGTGCCAGCAATCTAAAGGGGAGGGCAAGAACCGGGGAGCTGTTTTTT CASNLKGRARTGELFF TRBJ2-2 - TRBV6-5 TRBD2
TGCAGTACAACGGGACTATTTAACACCGGGGAGCTGTTTTTT CSTTGLFNTGELFF TRBJ2-2 - TRBV20-1 TRBD2
TGCGCCAGCAGCCAAAGCCTGGACAGGGGTAACACTGAAGCTTTCTTT CASSQSLDRGNTEAFF TRBJ1-1 many TRBV4-1 TRBD1
TGCAGTGCTAGGTTGGAATCTAGCGGGAAGGGGCTGGGGGCCAAAGACATTCAGTACTTC CSARLESSGKGLGAKDIQYF TRBJ2-4 few TRBV20-1 TRBD2
TGTGCCAGCAGCCGCCGGTTAATTGGGACTGGATACAATGAGCAGTTCTTC CASSRRLIGTGYNEQFF TRBJ2-1 many TRBV4-2 -
TGCAGTGTCAGGGGCAGAGTGGGAGAGACCCAGTACTTC CSVRGRVGETQYF TRBJ2-5 many TRBV20-1 -
TGTGCCAGCAGCTTAGCGGTGGCGGGTGAAGATACGCAGTATTTT CASSLAVAGEDTQYF TRBJ2-3 - TRBV7-6 -
TGTGCCAGCAGCCCAGGGGTTTGGGACCCCACTGAAGCTTTCTTT CASSPGVWDPTEAFF TRBJ1-1 many TRBV7-6 -
TGCAGCGTTCATCTCCGGGACAGGGGCTTCTACGAGCAGTACTTC CSVHLRDRGFYEQYF TRBJ2-7 many TRBV29-1 TRBD1
TGTGCCAGCAGCAAACGGACAGAATACAATGAGCAGTTCTTC CASSKRTEYNEQFF TRBJ2-1 many TRBV11-2 -
TGTGCCAGCAATAAAGGGGGGGGCCTCGAGACCCAGTACTTC CASNKGGGLETQYF TRBJ2-5 few TRBV6-5 -
TGCGCCAGCAGCCCCGGTTGGGAAAAACTGAATGAGCAGTTCTTC CASSPGWEKLNEQFF TRBJ2-1 many TRBV5-1 -
TGTGCCAGCAGCTTATCAGGGACTGAAACCCAGTACTTC CASSLSGTETQYF TRBJ2-5 few TRBV7-3 -
TGTGCCAGCAGAGGGACTAGCGGCACCAGGGAACTGTTTTTT CASRGTSGTRELFF TRBJ2-2 - TRBV27 TRBD2
TGCAGCGTTGTCCATGGAACGGGATACGAGACCCAGTACTTC CSVVHGTGYETQYF TRBJ2-5 few TRBV29-1 -
TGCAGTGCTAGATGGGACAGGGGATCCTACGAGCAGTACTTC CSARWDRGSYEQYF TRBJ2-7 many TRBV20-1 TRBD1
TGTGCCAGCTCGGAATCGTGGCGGGACAGCACGACTAACTATGGCTACACCTTC CASSESWRDSTTNYGYTF TRBJ1-2 many TRBV18 TRBD1
TGTGCCAGCAGCTCCGGACAGTTGAATGAGCAGTTCTTC CASSSGQLNEQFF TRBJ2-1 many TRBV11-2 -